These T cell receptor beta chains were read from a single sample in a study of OX40 agonist ivuxolimab in advanced cancers. Measured with immunoSEQ multiplex PCR; TCRdb has only the in-frame clones, and not every one. The sample shows over 60,000 clones, approximately 86% of them seen only once. The source was CD4+ or CD8+ T cells sorted from blood, collected in a trial of the OX40 agonist ivuxolimab. Every receptor here comes from an adult with an advanced solid tumor such as melanoma, head and neck, liver or kidney cancer. The CDR3 runs from the conserved cysteine through the conserved F or W. The D gene is left open where the match is weak. Not all rows give a size; the values are once, few, many and, for expanded clones, a class.

d_gene | abundance | j_gene | v_gene | CDR3aa | CDR3nt
NA | NA | TRBJ2-7 | TRBV7-2 | CASSPWGPSTEQYF | TGTGCCAGCAGCCCGTGGGGCCCCAGTACGGAGCAGTACTTC
NA | NA | TRBJ1-1 | TRBV6-5 | CASSYSGRGNTEAFF | TGTGCCAGCAGTTACTCTGGCAGAGGGAACACTGAAGCTTTCTTT
NA | NA | TRBJ1-2 | TRBV28 | CASSSAMGGAGYGYTF | TGTGCCAGCAGCTCCGCTATGGGGGGAGCGGGCTATGGCTACACCTTC
TRBD1 | NA | TRBJ2-3 | TRBV10-3 | CAIGTGTGGAGTDTQYF | TGTGCCATCGGGACCGGGACAGGGGGCGCGGGCACAGATACGCAGTATTTT
NA | NA | TRBJ1-3 | TRBV14 | CASSQEWAFSGNTIYF | TGTGCCAGCAGCCAAGAGTGGGCGTTCTCTGGAAACACCATATATTTT
TRBD2 | NA | TRBJ2-7 | TRBV5-1 | CASSVPGREGGLMNHEQYF | TGCGCCAGCAGCGTTCCGGGACGGGAGGGAGGCCTAATGAACCACGAGCAGTACTTC
TRBD1 | NA | TRBJ1-5 | TRBV10-2 | CASSQKGTGNQPQHF | TGCGCCAGCAGCCAAAAAGGGACAGGGAATCAGCCCCAGCATTTT
NA | NA | TRBJ2-1 | TRBV4-1 | CASSQVLSEQFF | TGCGCCAGCAGCCAAGTCCTGAGTGAGCAGTTCTTC
NA | few | TRBJ1-2 | TRBV5-1 | CASSLDQFGYTF | TGCGCCAGCAGCTTGGACCAGTTTGGCTACACCTTC
TRBD1 | NA | TRBJ2-7 | TRBV7-2 | CASSWDRQAYEQYF | TGTGCCAGCAGCTGGGACAGGCAGGCCTACGAGCAGTACTTC
NA | NA | TRBJ1-1 | TRBV19 | CASSTRTLNTEAFF | TGTGCCAGTAGTACACGGACACTGAACACTGAAGCTTTCTTT
NA | NA | TRBJ1-2 | TRBV7-2 | CASSFTQGNYGYTF | TGTGCCAGCAGCTTCACGCAGGGTAACTATGGCTACACCTTC
NA | few | TRBJ1-2 | TRBV27 | CASSPTGVYGYTF | TGTGCCAGCAGTCCAACAGGAGTTTATGGCTACACCTTC
TRBD1 | NA | TRBJ2-7 | TRBV6-1 | CASSEDQGASYEQYF | TGTGCCAGCAGTGAAGATCAGGGGGCCTCCTACGAGCAGTACTTC
NA | NA | TRBJ2-5 | TRBV19 | CASRGSETQYF | TGTGCCAGTAGGGGGTCGGAGACCCAGTACTTC
TRBD1 | NA | TRBJ1-2 | TRBV11-2 | CASSLNGDRAPGGYTF | TGTGCCAGCAGCTTAAATGGGGACAGGGCCCCCGGTGGCTACACCTTC
NA | NA | TRBJ2-1 | TRBV6-5 | CASSYGGAHRGEQFF | TGTGCCAGCAGTTACGGGGGGGCTCATCGCGGTGAGCAGTTCTTC
NA | NA | TRBJ2-1 | TRBV7-2 | CASSLGLGSYNEQFF | TGTGCCAGCAGCTTAGGGTTAGGCTCCTACAATGAGCAGTTCTTC
NA | NA | TRBJ1-6 | TRBV14 | CASSQVFGGNSPLHF | TGTGCCAGCAGCCAAGTTTTCGGGGGTAATTCACCCCTCCACTTT
TRBD2 | NA | TRBJ2-3 | TRBV28 | CASRPGGTDTQYF | TGTGCCAGCAGACCGGGAGGGACAGATACGCAGTATTTT
TRBD1 | NA | TRBJ1-4 | TRBV28 | CASSDRGAANEKLFF | TGTGCCAGCAGTGACAGGGGGGCCGCTAATGAAAAACTGTTTTTT
NA | NA | TRBJ2-7 | TRBV28 | CASSSLGLHEQYF | TGTGCCAGCAGTTCACTGGGGCTCCACGAGCAGTACTTC
TRBD1 | NA | TRBJ2-1 | TRBV7-3 | CASSLLAQGFFNEQFF | TGTGCCAGCAGCTTATTGGCACAGGGGTTCTTCAATGAGCAGTTCTTC
NA | NA | TRBJ2-1 | TRBV7-6 | CASSQSPNEQFF | TGTGCCAGCAGCCAATCTCCAAATGAGCAGTTCTTC
NA | NA | TRBJ1-1 | TRBV5-8 | CASSPWGGRGTEAFF | TGTGCCAGCAGCCCGTGGGGGGGCCGGGGCACTGAAGCTTTCTTT
TRBD1 | NA | TRBJ2-5 | TRBV4-3 | CASSQAETGWETQYF | TGCGCCAGCAGCCAAGCGGAGACAGGGTGGGAGACCCAGTACTTC
TRBD2 | NA | TRBJ2-1 | TRBV5-1 | CASSPGTSDYNEQFF | TGCGCCAGCAGCCCCGGAACTAGCGACTACAATGAGCAGTTCTTC
NA | NA | TRBJ2-1 | TRBV29-1 | CSVRSSIYEQFF | TGCAGCGTTCGCTCCAGCATCTATGAGCAGTTCTTC
TRBD2 | NA | TRBJ2-1 | TRBV11-3 | CASSLPSGGAEEQFF | TGTGCCAGCAGCTTACCCAGCGGGGGGGCAGAGGAGCAGTTCTTC
NA | NA | TRBJ2-2 | TRBV30 | CAWSPGQNTGELFF | TGTGCCTGGAGTCCCGGACAGAACACCGGGGAGCTGTTTTTT
NA | few | TRBJ1-2 | TRBV19 | CASSFLQPGLDGYTF | TGTGCCAGTAGTTTCCTACAACCAGGGTTGGATGGCTACACCTTC
NA | NA | TRBJ2-1 | TRBV28 | CASSFNQGLRSYNEQFF | TGTGCCAGCAGTTTTAACCAAGGACTGCGCTCCTACAATGAGCAGTTCTTC
NA | NA | TRBJ1-1 | TRBV29-1 | CSVEVIENTEAFF | TGCAGCGTTGAAGTTATAGAAAACACTGAAGCTTTCTTT
NA | NA | TRBJ1-6 | TRBV28 | CASSSPDSVAYNSPLHF | TGTGCCAGCAGTTCCCCCGACAGTGTAGCCTATAATTCACCCCTCCACTTT
NA | few | TRBJ2-3 | TRBV7-9 | CASSYALDYSTQYF | TGTGCCAGCAGCTATGCCCTGGACTATTCTACGCAGTATTTT
TRBD1 | NA | TRBJ2-2 | TRBV29-1 | CSVHRDRGSGELFF | TGCAGCGTCCACCGGGACAGGGGTTCCGGGGAGCTGTTTTTT
NA | NA | TRBJ2-6 | TRBV6-4 | CASSDRGGANVLTF | TGTGCCAGCAGTGACAGGGGTGGGGCCAACGTCCTGACTTTC